One and the same sample provided the 3 T cell receptor beta chains below, sequenced in a study of T cell responses to AZD1222 COVID-19 vaccine (dated by TCRdb to about 2021). This specimen's time point label, interpreted: baseline before first vaccination. Library preparation used the immunoSEQ multiplex PCR assay. TCRdb mirrors the immuneACCESS table, restricted to in-frame sequences. Some clones are absent from its copies; in checked studies, under half trace to an unresolved V gene, and the reason for the others is unknown. The sample table lists more than 100,000 clones, around 85% of them with a count of one. The ten most abundant clones make up approximately 5.9% of the sample. Material: peripheral blood, obtained on day 0 of AZD1222 vaccination. The source is an adult in good health.

The V and J genes are TRBV4-1 and TRBJ1-6; a possible D gene is TRBD1 (6 bases). Germline V gives CDR1 MGHRA, CDR2 YSYEKL. The CDR3 has 15 residues. V shed 0 bases and J shed 9 bases, with 12 bases lying between them. The CDR3 nucleotides read TGCGCCAGCAGCCAAGATCAGGGGTGGGCTTCACCCCTCCACTTT. This translates into CASSQDQGWASPLHF.

Note on this clone: The junction does not match germline at one end; this may be a read error. This chain links TRBV24-1 with TRBJ1-5; no clear D. CDR1 is KGHDR, CDR2 SFDVKD, per germline. This CDR3 has 16 residues. This CDR3 is CATSESEDFGNRPQHF. The CDR3 DNA reads as TGTGCCACCAGTGAGTCAGAGGACTTCGGCAATCGGCCCCAGCATTTT.

The chain carries TRBV2 and TRBJ1-1, with no clear D. Per germline, CDR1 SNHLY and CDR2 FYNNEI. The germline V and J ends were trimmed by 4 bases and 5 bases, with 5 bases remaining between them. The CDR3 loop spans 11 amino acids. CDR3 DNA: TGTGCCAGCAGTGCACGTACTGAAGCTTTCTTT. This translates into CASSARTEAFF.